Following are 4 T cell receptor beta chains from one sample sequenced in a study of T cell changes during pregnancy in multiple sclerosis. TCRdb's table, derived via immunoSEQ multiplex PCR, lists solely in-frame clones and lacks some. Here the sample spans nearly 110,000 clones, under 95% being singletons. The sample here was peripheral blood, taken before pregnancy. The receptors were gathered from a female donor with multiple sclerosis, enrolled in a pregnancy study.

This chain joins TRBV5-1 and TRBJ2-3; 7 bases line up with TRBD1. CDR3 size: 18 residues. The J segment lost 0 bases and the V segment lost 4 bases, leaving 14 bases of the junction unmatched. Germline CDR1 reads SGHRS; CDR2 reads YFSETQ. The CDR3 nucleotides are TGCGCCAGCAGCCCCGGGACAGCCTCTTTTACTAGCACAGATACGCAGTATTTT. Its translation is CASSPGTASFTSTDTQYF.

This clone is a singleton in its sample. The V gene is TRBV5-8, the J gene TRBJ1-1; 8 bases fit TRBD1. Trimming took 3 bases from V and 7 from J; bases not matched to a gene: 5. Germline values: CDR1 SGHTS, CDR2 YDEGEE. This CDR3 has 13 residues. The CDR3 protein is CASSSTGGLEAFF. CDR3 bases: TGTGCCAGCAGCTCCACAGGGGGGCTTGAAGCTTTCTTT.

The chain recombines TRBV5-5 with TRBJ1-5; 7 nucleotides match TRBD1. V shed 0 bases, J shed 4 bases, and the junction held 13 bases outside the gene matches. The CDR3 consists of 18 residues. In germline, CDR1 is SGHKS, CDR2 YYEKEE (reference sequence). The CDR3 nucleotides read TGTGCCAGCAGCTTGGGACAGGGAAACTACTTTGGGAATCAGCCCCAGCATTTT. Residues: CASSLGQGNYFGNQPQHF. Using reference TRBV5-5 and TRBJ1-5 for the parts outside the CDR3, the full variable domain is DAGVTQSPTHLIKTRGQQVTLRCSPISGHKSVSWYQQVLGQGPQFIFQYYEKEERGRGNFPDRFSARQFPNYSSELNVNALLLGDSALYLCASSLGQGNYFGNQPQHFGDGTRLSIL.

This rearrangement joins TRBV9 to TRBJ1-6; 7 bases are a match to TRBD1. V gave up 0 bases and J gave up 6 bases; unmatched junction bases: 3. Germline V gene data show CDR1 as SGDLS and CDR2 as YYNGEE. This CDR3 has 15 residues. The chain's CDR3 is CASSVGQGGNSPLHF. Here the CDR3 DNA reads TGTGCCAGCAGCGTAGGGCAGGGGGGTAATTCACCCCTCCACTTT.